The 27 T cell receptor beta chains below all came from one sample that was sequenced in a study of blood T cell repertoires in COVID-19. Measured with immunoSEQ multiplex PCR; TCRdb has only the in-frame clones, and not every one. The top ten hold approximately 12% of the sample, which has 250,000 to 350,000 clones, about 88% seen once. The sample taken for sequencing was peripheral blood. These receptors originate from a woman aged 60-70 years with acute or convalescent COVID-19.

The V gene is TRBV6-6, the J gene TRBJ2-7; tentatively, D is TRBD1 (5 bases). Trimming left V 10 bases short and J 5 bases short, with 15 bases between. The CDR3 loop spans 12 amino acids. In germline, CDR1 is MNHNY, CDR2 SVGAGI (reference sequence). The CDR3: CATRRRAHEQYF. CDR3 sequence (DNA): TGTGCCACACGCCGCAGGGCCCACGAGCAGTACTTC.

This clone was seen more than once but under ten times. The gene calls are TRBV24-1 and TRBJ1-2; TRBD1 is a possible D gene (5 bases). The CDR3 runs to 14 residues. The V end was cut by 5 bases, the J end by 0 bases, with 9 bases between. Germline assignment: CDR1 KGHDR and CDR2 SFDVKD. The CDR3 loop is CATSVGGSNYGYTF. CDR3 DNA: TGTGCCACCAGTGTGGGGGGTTCTAACTATGGCTACACCTTC.

V gene TRBV9 combines with J gene TRBJ2-3, with D perhaps matching TRBD2 (5 bases). The CDR3 is 17 amino acids. The V gene's germline CDR1 is SGDLS and CDR2 YYNGEE. Trimming removed 4 bases at V and 0 bases at J, with 18 bases between. CDR3 nucleotide sequence: TGTGCCAGCAGCCGGACTTACCTCACTACTAGCACAGATACGCAGTATTTT. Amino acid sequence: CASSRTYLTTSTDTQYF.

The chain has TRBV5-3 and TRBJ1-6; D gene ambiguous. TRBV5-3 is placed among ORFs of uncertain function. Trimming stripped 0 bases from V and 6 bases from J, with 10 bases between. This CDR3 region has 15 residues. This chain's CDR3 is CARSLEVAANSPLHF. In DNA form, the CDR3 reads TGTGCCAGAAGCTTGGAAGTGGCTGCTAATTCACCCCTCCACTTT.

This rearrangement joins TRBV28 to TRBJ1-4; TRBD1 matches 7 bases. The J segment lost 4 bases and the V segment lost 7 bases, leaving 9 bases of the junction unmatched. The CDR3 totals 15 residues. The germline gives CDR1 MDHEN, CDR2 SYDVKM. This CDR3 is CASKDSGTVNEKLFF. DNA of the CDR3: TGTGCCAGCAAAGACTCCGGGACAGTTAATGAAAAACTGTTTTTT.

This chain joins TRBV7-9 and TRBJ1-6, with TRBD1 as a possible D gene (5 bases). From germline, CDR1 is SEHNR and CDR2 FQNEAQ (reference sequence). V lost 3 bases to trimming and J lost 2 bases, with 17 bases between them. The CDR3 consists of 18 residues. The CDR3 nucleotides read TGTGCCAGCAGCTTGGGGAGGGGCAGGAGTACCTATAATTCACCCCTCCACTTT. It is translated as CASSLGRGRSTYNSPLHF.

The genes are TRBV29-1 and TRBJ2-1; no reliable D call. The V gene lost 3 bases and the J gene lost 10 bases, with 10 bases spanning the gap. Germline V CDR1 and CDR2: SQVTM, ANQGSEA. The CDR3 has 11 amino acids. The CDR3 nucleotides read TGCAGCGTTGAGGGTACCGGGGAGCAGTTCTTC. It is translated as CSVEGTGEQFF.

J is TRBJ1-2 and V is TRBV5-1; TRBD1 matches 10 bases. Losses at the gene ends were 3 bases for V and 3 bases for J; bases not matched to a gene: 5. From germline, CDR1 is SGHRS and CDR2 YFSETQ. This CDR3 has 15 amino acids. CDR3 DNA sequence: TGCGCCAGCAGCTCCCGGGACAGGGGTGACTATGGCTACACCTTC. Translating it yields CASSSRDRGDYGYTF.

The chain employs TRBV24-1 and TRBJ2-2, with 9 bases lining up with TRBD1. Trimming at V came to 7 bases and at J to 3 bases, leaving 8 bases not matched to a gene. Per the germline V gene, CDR1 is KGHDR and CDR2 is SFDVKD. The CDR3 covers 16 residues. The CDR3, as DNA: TGTGCCACCAGCCGGGTGGGACAGGGCGACACCGGGGAGCTGTTTTTT. Its translation is CATSRVGQGDTGELFF.

V gene TRBV5-4 combines with J gene TRBJ1-5, with D unresolved. The CDR3 has 13 amino acids. V gave up 4 bases and J gave up 6 bases, with 11 bases separating them. CDR1 is SGHNT, CDR2 YYREEE, per germline (reference sequence). In nucleotides, the CDR3 is TGTGCCAGCAGCCCCCCAGATGGTCAGCCCCAGCATTTT. Its translation is CASSPPDGQPQHF. The full variable domain, its missing parts supplied by reference TRBV5-4 and TRBJ1-5, is ETGVTQSPTHLIKTRGQQVTLRCSSQSGHNTVSWYQQALGQGPQFIFQYYREEENGRGNFPPRFSGLQFPNYSSELNVNALELDDSALYLCASSPPDGQPQHFGDGTRLSIL.

The chain has TRBV28 and TRBJ1-1, with D perhaps matching TRBD1 (6 bases). CDR3 length: 15 residues. Germline V lookup: CDR1 MDHEN, CDR2 SYDVKM. Trimming removed 5 bases at V and 3 bases at J, with 16 bases between. CDR3 in amino acids: CASSLYRAQHTEAFF. The CDR3 DNA reads as TGTGCCAGCAGTCTTTACAGGGCCCAGCACACTGAAGCTTTCTTT.

The rearrangement joins TRBV5-4 to TRBJ1-3; D is perhaps TRBD1 (5 bases). Trimming stripped 9 bases from V and 4 bases from J, with 14 bases between. The CDR3 is 13 residues long. Germline V gene sequence: CDR1 SGHNT, CDR2 YYREEE (reference sequence). The CDR3 DNA reads as TGTGCCACCCGGAGGGGATTCGGAAACACCATATATTTT. Its translation is CATRRGFGNTIYF.

This chain uses TRBV4-2 with TRBJ1-1; D perhaps matches TRBD1 (5 bases). This CDR3 region has 15 residues. V lost 0 bases and J lost 1, with 9 bases in between. The germline V gene encodes CDR1 LGHNA and CDR2 YNFKEQ. The CDR3 region is CASSQDRGQNTEAFF. The CDR3 DNA is TGTGCCAGCAGCCAAGATAGGGGTCAGAACACTGAAGCTTTCTTT.

Here the CDR3 reads CASSDELWGLAGTGELFF. In DNA, the CDR3 is TGTGCCAGCAGTGACGAGTTGTGGGGACTAGCGGGAACCGGGGAGCTGTTTTTT. The J gene is TRBJ2-2, the V gene TRBV6-4; 13 positions agree with TRBD2. The V segment lost 2 bases and the J segment 5 bases; nucleotides outside the gene matches: 8. Germline V gene lookup returns CDR1 MRHNA and CDR2 SNTAGT. This CDR3 spans 18 amino acids.

This rearrangement joins TRBV5-1 to TRBJ1-4; tentatively, D is TRBD1 (6 bases). This CDR3 comprises 14 residues. Germline V gene lookup returns CDR1 SGHRS and CDR2 YFSETQ. V was cut by 4 bases and J by 3 bases, with 10 bases left in between. CDR3 in amino acids: CASSIQGSNEKLFF. The CDR3 region has the DNA TGCGCCAGCAGCATACAGGGTTCTAATGAAAAACTGTTTTTT.

The V and J genes are TRBV2 and TRBJ2-3, with 11 bases lining up with TRBD2. The CDR3 is 16 amino acids. CDR1 is SNHLY and CDR2 is FYNNEI in the germline V gene. V was pared by 6 bases and J by 5 bases, with 10 bases of the junction left unmatched. CDR3 amino acids: CASRTSGERGGDTQYF. CDR3 nucleotide sequence: TGTGCCAGCAGGACTAGCGGGGAAAGAGGGGGAGATACGCAGTATTTT.

CDR3 nucleotide sequence: TGTGCCAGCAGTTTGGACAAAAACTATGGCTACACCTTC. This codes for CASSLDKNYGYTF. V gene TRBV28 combines with J gene TRBJ1-2; D may be TRBD1 (5 bases). Germline V gene data show CDR1 as MDHEN and CDR2 as SYDVKM. The V gene lost 3 bases and the J gene lost 2 bases, with 7 bases spanning the gap. The CDR3 spans 13 residues.

The gene calls are TRBV13 and TRBJ2-2; TRBD2 aligns across 10 bases. Germline values: CDR1 PRHDT, CDR2 FYEKMQ (reference sequence). Losses at the gene ends were 4 bases for V and 1 base for J; bases not matched to a gene: 3. The CDR3 length is 16 residues. CDR3 amino acids: CASSSGLAENTGELFF. CDR3 nucleotides: TGTGCCAGCAGCTCCGGACTAGCGGAGAACACCGGGGAGCTGTTTTTT.

The rearrangement links TRBV10-3 to TRBJ2-2; TRBD2 matches 9 bases. With 7 bases clipped from V and 1 base from J, the junction kept 10 bases outside the gene matches. CDR3 length equals 17 residues. Germline V gives CDR1 ENHRY, CDR2 SYGVKD. CDR3 amino acids: CAITGAGGAGNTGELFF. The CDR3 DNA follows: TGTGCCATCACTGGAGCGGGAGGCGCGGGGAACACCGGGGAGCTGTTTTTT.

The V gene is TRBV7-3, the J gene TRBJ2-3, with D hard to call. CDR1 and CDR2 (germline): SGHTA, FQGTGA. This CDR3 comprises 16 residues. With 5 bases removed from V and 2 bases from J, the gap between germline ends came to 17 bases. Written as DNA, the CDR3 is TGTGCCAGCAGCCCATCCTTCCCGGGTTTCACAGATACGCAGTATTTT. Amino acids: CASSPSFPGFTDTQYF.

In this sample, this clone turned up a few times. This chain's CDR3 is CASSTGQGVFTEAFF. CDR3 coding DNA: TGTGCCAGTAGTACGGGACAGGGGGTGTTCACTGAAGCTTTCTTT. The V and J genes are TRBV19 and TRBJ1-1; 11 positions agree with TRBD1. The germline V gene encodes CDR1 LNHDA and CDR2 SQIVND (reference sequence). The CDR3 totals 15 residues. V lost 4 bases, J lost 4 bases, and 5 bases stayed unmatched.

The chain combines TRBV12-5 with TRBJ2-7, with a tentative D call TRBD1 (5 bases). V dropped 6 bases and J dropped 3 bases, with 24 bases sitting between them. Germline CDR1 LGHNT, CDR2 FRNRAP. The CDR3 runs to 17 residues. The CDR3 nucleotides are TGTGCTAGTGGGCGGTCCTCTCGACAGAGTATTTTCTACGAGCAGTACTTC. Protein: CASGRSSRQSIFYEQYF.

This rearrangement joins TRBV19 to TRBJ1-1, with TRBD1 as a possible D gene (5 bases). Between the trimmed V and J ends, which lost 3 bases and 6 bases, there was a span of 20 bases. Germline V gives CDR1 LNHDA, CDR2 SQIVND (reference sequence). The CDR3 length is 16 residues. CDR3 in amino acids: CASSIGFWAREAEAFF. The CDR3 DNA follows: TGTGCCAGTAGTATCGGGTTTTGGGCCAGGGAGGCTGAAGCTTTCTTT.

The chain employs TRBV4-1 and TRBJ2-3, with TRBD2 matching over 10 bases. In germline, CDR1 is MGHRA, CDR2 YSYEKL. The CDR3 is 17 residues long. V shed 4 bases and J 5 bases; nucleotides not matched to a gene: 12. CDR3 bases: TGCGCCAGCAGCCTAGATGGGGCTAGCGGGGGAATAGATACGCAGTATTTT. It translates to CASSLDGASGGIDTQYF.

The chain has TRBV9 and TRBJ2-2; 10 bases are shared with TRBD2. The V gene's germline CDR1 is SGDLS and CDR2 YYNGEE. The ends lost 3 bases at V and 5 bases at J; junction bases unmatched: 4. CDR3 size: 15 residues. The CDR3 nucleotides read TGTGCCAGCAGCGCTAGCGGGAGCTTTACCGGGGAGCTGTTTTTT. This gives the protein CASSASGSFTGELFF.

V gene TRBV9 combines with J gene TRBJ1-1, with D maybe TRBD1 (5 bases). CDR1 SGDLS and CDR2 YYNGEE come from the germline V gene. Trimming stripped 2 bases from V and 5 bases from J, with 16 bases between. The CDR3 sequence is 15 residues long. The CDR3 nucleotides are TGTGCCAGCAGCGTGTTGAAGGCCCCAGGGACTGAAGCTTTCTTT. Translation gives CASSVLKAPGTEAFF.

The rearrangement links TRBV5-1 to TRBJ2-7; TRBD2 agrees at 10 bases. The CDR3 has 15 residues. Germline CDR1 SGHRS, CDR2 YFSETQ. Trimming took 0 bases from V and 3 from J; bases not matched to a gene: 3. The DNA of the CDR3 is TGCGCCAGCAGCTTGGAAGCGGGAGGGTACTACGAGCAGTACTTC. Translation gives CASSLEAGGYYEQYF.